This entry features one TCR beta chain sequence. Its antigen is as yet unknown. This sample stems from a study of tumor-infiltrating lymphocytes in localized non-small cell lung cancer. Findings and caveats of the study: Available tissue quantity limited TCR sequencing to a patient subset. Immunotypes IM1 and IM2 had similar TCR-derived T-cell fractions.

Libraries were prepared by immunoSEQ multiplex PCR; TCRdb keeps only in-frame clonotypes and omits some of them. This table holds 12,000 or so clones, around 84% found once. The CDR3 covers 14 residues. The germline CDR1 and CDR2 sequences are SGHRS and YFSETQ. Deletions cut 0 bases from V and 4 bases from J, with 10 bases between. The V and J genes are TRBV5-1 and TRBJ1-2; no firm D call. This TCR derives from a human donor with non-small cell lung cancer. Sample: lung tumor tissue. CDR3: CASSLVSASYGYTF. For the CDR3, the DNA is TGCGCCAGCAGCTTGGTGTCAGCTTCCTATGGCTACACCTTC.